This TCR beta chain was identified in a study of T cells after yellow fever vaccination. The study's findings and limits: Reappearance after the booster was seen for most primary-vaccination clones, at 95% to 96% CD4 and 70% to 90% CD8.

Via MiXCR, TCRdb re-called the 5' RACE reads, giving one row per CDR3 protein. The table includes some 600,000 distinct CDR3 sequences, around 16% detected once. As for this clonotype: Antigen: not known.

This CDR3 is built from 15 residues. Germline trimming cut 6 bases from V and 7 bases from J; bases unmatched to any gene: 15. Germline V gene lookup returns CDR1 DFQATT and CDR2 SNEGSKA (reference sequence). The chain uses TRBV20-1 and TRBJ2-5; 9 bases fit TRBD2. The TCR originated in a man younger than 35 who received the YFV17D yellow fever vaccine. The sequences come from PBMCs, collected 5 days after the first yellow fever vaccination. CDR3 region: CSAQVASGVGGTQYF. CDR3 sequence (DNA): TGCAGTGCCCAAGTGGCTAGCGGGGTTGGCGGGACCCAGTACTTC.